These 12 T cell receptor beta chains originate from one sample sequenced in a study of cytomegalovirus exposure and HLA in healthy donors. Sequencing was performed with immunoSEQ multiplex PCR; in TCRdb, only in-frame clones are kept and a portion is missing. This table holds around 50,000 clones, around 94% found once. The sample taken for sequencing was PBMCs. These TCRs come from a woman between 18 and 29 years old in good health and CMV-seropositive.

V and J are TRBV5-1 and TRBJ2-7, with TRBD1 as a possible D gene (7 bases). The CDR3 sequence is 14 residues long. Deletions cut 1 base from V and 0 bases from J, with 8 bases between. The germline CDR1 and CDR2 sequences are SGHRS and YFSETQ. CDR3 residues: CASSLQGGSYEQYF. The CDR3, as DNA: TGCGCCAGCAGCTTGCAGGGGGGCTCCTACGAGCAGTACTTC.

This clone was picked up a small number of times. In DNA form, the CDR3 reads TGTGCCAGCAGACTAGGGTCGGGTCAGCCCCAGCATTTT. Translating it yields CASRLGSGQPQHF. The chain recombines TRBV28 with TRBJ1-5; D unclear. CDR1 and CDR2 from the germline V gene are MDHEN and SYDVKM. This CDR3 contains 13 residues. V lost 6 bases and J 6 bases, leaving 12 bases between the germline ends.

V and J are TRBV30 and TRBJ1-5; D is perhaps TRBD1 (5 bases). Germline-derived CDR1 and CDR2 are GTSNPN and SVGIG (reference sequence). This CDR3 is built from 13 residues. V was trimmed by 1 base and J by 1 base, leaving 5 bases between them. CDR3: CAWSDRSNQPQHF. CDR3 bases: TGTGCCTGGAGTGACAGGAGCAATCAGCCCCAGCATTTT.

The DNA for the CDR3 is TGCAGCGTTGCTCGCAGACTAGCGAAGAACAATGAGCAGTTCTTC. This translates into CSVARRLAKNNEQFF. This chain connects TRBV29-1 to TRBJ2-1; 8 positions agree with TRBD2. Germline V CDR1 and CDR2: SQVTM, ANQGSEA. V was pared by 4 bases and J by 5 bases, with 10 bases of the junction left unmatched. The CDR3 covers 15 residues.

The rearrangement links TRBV9 to TRBJ2-1, with a tentative D call TRBD1 (5 bases). The germline CDR1 and CDR2 sequences are SGDLS and YYNGEE. V was cut by 0 bases and J by 4 bases, with 11 bases left in between. This CDR3 has 15 residues. The CDR3: CASSVEGAIYNEQFF. CDR3 coding DNA: TGTGCCAGCAGCGTAGAAGGGGCGATATACAATGAGCAGTTCTTC.

The chain joins TRBV7-9 to TRBJ2-1; D is perhaps TRBD1 (6 bases). V lost 4 bases to trimming and J lost 10 bases, with 14 bases between them. Germline CDR1 and CDR2: SEHNR and FQNEAQ (reference sequence). CDR3 length equals 13 residues. DNA of the CDR3: TGTGCCAGCAGCTCTCCCCCAGACAGGGAGCAGTTCTTC. Its protein is CASSSPPDREQFF.

J is TRBJ2-7 and V is TRBV5-1; unclear D gene. Germline V gene data show CDR1 as SGHRS and CDR2 as YFSETQ. V was shortened by 0 bases and J by 3 bases, with 10 bases between the two germline ends. This CDR3 contains 14 residues. The CDR3 here is CASSLALPGYEQYF. The CDR3 nucleotides are TGCGCCAGCAGCTTGGCCCTTCCCGGCTACGAGCAGTACTTC.

The chain joins TRBV29-1 to TRBJ2-3, with unresolved D. The CDR3 spans 13 residues. CDR1 and CDR2 (germline): SQVTM, ANQGSEA. V gave up 6 bases and J gave up 2 bases, with 12 bases separating them. The DNA of the CDR3 is TGCAGCGTAAGGCAGGTTCTCACAGATACGCAGTATTTT. Residues: CSVRQVLTDTQYF.

The rearrangement joins TRBV14 to TRBJ2-7; D is perhaps TRBD1 (6 bases). Trimming shortened V by 2 bases and J by 2 bases, and 10 bases separated the two germline ends. Per the germline V gene, CDR1 is SGHDN and CDR2 is FVKESK. The CDR3 runs 14 residues. CDR3 loop: CASSQFEGAYEQYF. The CDR3 region has the DNA TGTGCCAGCAGCCAATTTGAGGGGGCCTACGAGCAGTACTTC. Full variable domain (rest looked up from reference TRBV14 and TRBJ2-7): EAGVTQFPSHSVIEKGQTVTLRCDPISGHDNLYWYRRVMGKEIKFLLHFVKESKQDESGMPNNRFLAERTGGTYSTLKVQPAELEDSGVYFCASSQFEGAYEQYFGPGTRLTVT.

The chain has TRBV9 and TRBJ2-7; D is perhaps TRBD1 (5 bases). Trimming left V 0 bases short and J 8 bases short, with 12 bases between. CDR3 size: 13 residues. CDR1 is SGDLS and CDR2 is YYNGEE in the germline V gene. In DNA form, the CDR3 reads TGTGCCAGCAGCGTAGGCAGGGCCGGTCAGCAGTACTTC. Amino acid sequence: CASSVGRAGQQYF.

This clone was seen just once. The genes are TRBV5-1 and TRBJ2-7; tentative D call: TRBD1 (6 bases). CDR3 length equals 16 residues. Between the trimmed V and J ends, which lost 0 bases and 6 bases, there was a span of 19 bases. CDR1 and CDR2 (germline): SGHRS, YFSETQ. CDR3 residues: CASSLERSRGIGEQYF. In nucleotides, the CDR3 is TGCGCCAGCAGCTTGGAACGGAGTAGGGGGATTGGCGAGCAGTACTTC.

The CDR3 bases are TGTGCCAGCTCACCACGGGGGGGAGAGACCCAGTACTTC. As protein: CASSPRGGETQYF. The chain couples TRBV18 to TRBJ2-5; 7 bases are shared with TRBD2. The CDR3 has 13 residues. V shed 1 base and J 4 bases; nucleotides not matched to a gene: 0. The germline V gene encodes CDR1 KGHSH and CDR2 LQKENI.